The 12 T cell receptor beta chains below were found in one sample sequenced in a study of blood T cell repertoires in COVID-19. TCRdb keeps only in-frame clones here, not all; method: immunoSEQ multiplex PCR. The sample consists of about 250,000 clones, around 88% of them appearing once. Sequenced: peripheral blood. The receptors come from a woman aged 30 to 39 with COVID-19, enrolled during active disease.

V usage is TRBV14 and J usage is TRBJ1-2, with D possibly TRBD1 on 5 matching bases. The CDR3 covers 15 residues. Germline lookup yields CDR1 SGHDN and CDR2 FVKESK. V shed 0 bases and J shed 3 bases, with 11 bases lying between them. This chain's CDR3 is CASSQDKAGYYGYTF. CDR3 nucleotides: TGTGCCAGCAGCCAAGATAAGGCAGGGTACTATGGCTACACCTTC.

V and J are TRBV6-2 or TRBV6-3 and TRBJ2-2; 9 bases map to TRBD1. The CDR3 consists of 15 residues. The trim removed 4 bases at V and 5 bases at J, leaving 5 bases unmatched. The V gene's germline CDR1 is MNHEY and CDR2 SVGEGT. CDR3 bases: TGTGCCAGCAGTTTACAGGGGGCGCAAACCGGGGAGCTGTTTTTT. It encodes CASSLQGAQTGELFF.

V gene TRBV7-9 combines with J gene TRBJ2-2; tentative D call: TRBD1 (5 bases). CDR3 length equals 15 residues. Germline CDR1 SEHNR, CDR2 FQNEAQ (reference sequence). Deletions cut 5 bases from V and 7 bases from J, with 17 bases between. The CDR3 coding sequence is TGTGCCAGCAGCCCAGGGTGGGGTGTTCGCGGGGAGCTGTTTTTT. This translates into CASSPGWGVRGELFF.

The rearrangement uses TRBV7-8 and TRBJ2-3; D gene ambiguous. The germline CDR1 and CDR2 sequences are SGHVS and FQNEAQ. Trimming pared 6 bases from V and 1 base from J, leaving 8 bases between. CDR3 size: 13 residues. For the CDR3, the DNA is TGTGCCAGCAGGTTTCGGGGCACAGATACGCAGTATTTT. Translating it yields CASRFRGTDTQYF.

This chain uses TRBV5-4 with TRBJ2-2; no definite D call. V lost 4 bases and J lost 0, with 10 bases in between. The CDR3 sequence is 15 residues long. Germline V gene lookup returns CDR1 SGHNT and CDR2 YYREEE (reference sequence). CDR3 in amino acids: CASSPGGPNTGELFF. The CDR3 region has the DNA TGTGCCAGCAGCCCGGGTGGCCCGAACACCGGGGAGCTGTTTTTT.

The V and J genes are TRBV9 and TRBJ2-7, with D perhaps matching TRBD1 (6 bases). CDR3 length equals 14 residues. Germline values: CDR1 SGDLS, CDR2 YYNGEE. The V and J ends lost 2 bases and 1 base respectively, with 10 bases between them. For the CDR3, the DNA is TGTGCCAGCAGCGTTTCGACAGGATCCTACGAGCAGTACTTC. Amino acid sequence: CASSVSTGSYEQYF.

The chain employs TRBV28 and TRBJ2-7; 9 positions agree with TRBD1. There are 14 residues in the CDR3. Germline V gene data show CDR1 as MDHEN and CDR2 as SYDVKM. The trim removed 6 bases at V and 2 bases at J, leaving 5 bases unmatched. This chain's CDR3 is CASSPGTGPYEQYV. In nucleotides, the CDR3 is TGTGCCAGCAGCCCCGGGACAGGGCCCTACGAGCAGTACGTC.

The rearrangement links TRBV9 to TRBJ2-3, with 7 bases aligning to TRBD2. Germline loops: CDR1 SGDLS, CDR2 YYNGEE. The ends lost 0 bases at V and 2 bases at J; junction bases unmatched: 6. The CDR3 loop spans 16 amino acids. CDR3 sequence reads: CASSVGGGLATDTQYF. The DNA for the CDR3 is TGTGCCAGCAGCGTAGGGGGAGGGCTGGCCACAGATACGCAGTATTTT.

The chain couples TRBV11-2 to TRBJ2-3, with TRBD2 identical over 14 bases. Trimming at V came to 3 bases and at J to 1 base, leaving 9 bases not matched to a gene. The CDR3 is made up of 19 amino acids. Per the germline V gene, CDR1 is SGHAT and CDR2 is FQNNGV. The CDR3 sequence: CASSLGLAGVCLCTDTQYF. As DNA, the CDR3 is TGTGCCAGCAGCTTGGGACTAGCGGGAGTTTGTCTGTGCACAGATACGCAGTATTTT.

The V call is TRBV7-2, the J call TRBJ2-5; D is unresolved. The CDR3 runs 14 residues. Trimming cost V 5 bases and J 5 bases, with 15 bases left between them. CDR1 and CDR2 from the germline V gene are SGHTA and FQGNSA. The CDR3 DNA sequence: TGTGCCAGCAGCCTTCGTCCGACGGAGGAGACCCAGTACTTC. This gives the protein CASSLRPTEETQYF.

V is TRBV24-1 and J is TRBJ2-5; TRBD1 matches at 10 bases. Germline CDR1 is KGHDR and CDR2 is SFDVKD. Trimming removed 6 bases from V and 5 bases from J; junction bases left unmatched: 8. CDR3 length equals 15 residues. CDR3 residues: CATSSDRGQGETQYF. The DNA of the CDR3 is TGTGCCACCAGTAGCGACAGGGGGCAAGGGGAGACCCAGTACTTC.

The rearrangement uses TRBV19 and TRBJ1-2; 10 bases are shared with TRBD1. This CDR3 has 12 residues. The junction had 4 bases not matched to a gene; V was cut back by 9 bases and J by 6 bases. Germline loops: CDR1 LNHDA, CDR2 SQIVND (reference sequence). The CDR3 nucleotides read TGTGCCAGCAGGACAGGGGGAGATGGCTACACCTTC. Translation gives CASRTGGDGYTF. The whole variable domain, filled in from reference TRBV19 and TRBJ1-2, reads DGGITQSPKYLFRKEGQNVTLSCEQNLNHDAMYWYRQDPGQGLRLIYYSQIVNDFQKGDIAEGYSVSREKKESFPLTVTSAQKNPTAFYLCASRTGGDGYTFGSGTRLTVV.